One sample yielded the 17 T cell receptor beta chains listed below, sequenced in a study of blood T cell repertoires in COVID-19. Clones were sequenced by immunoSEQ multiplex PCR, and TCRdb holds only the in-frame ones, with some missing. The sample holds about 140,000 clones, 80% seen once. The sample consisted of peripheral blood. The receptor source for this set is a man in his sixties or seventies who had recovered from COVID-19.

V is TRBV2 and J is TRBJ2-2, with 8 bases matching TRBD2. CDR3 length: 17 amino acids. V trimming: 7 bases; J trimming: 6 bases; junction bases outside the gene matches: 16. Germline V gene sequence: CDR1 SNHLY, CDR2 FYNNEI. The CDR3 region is CASNSPRAGAGSGELFF. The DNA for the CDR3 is TGTGCCAGCAACTCCCCCAGAGCGGGGGCCGGCTCCGGGGAGCTGTTTTTT.

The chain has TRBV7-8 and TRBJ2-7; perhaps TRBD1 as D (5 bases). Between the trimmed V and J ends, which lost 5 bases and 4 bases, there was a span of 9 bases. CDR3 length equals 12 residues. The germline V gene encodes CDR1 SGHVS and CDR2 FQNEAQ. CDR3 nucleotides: TGTGCCAGCAGCGGGGCAGGATACGAGCAGTACTTC. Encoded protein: CASSGAGYEQYF.

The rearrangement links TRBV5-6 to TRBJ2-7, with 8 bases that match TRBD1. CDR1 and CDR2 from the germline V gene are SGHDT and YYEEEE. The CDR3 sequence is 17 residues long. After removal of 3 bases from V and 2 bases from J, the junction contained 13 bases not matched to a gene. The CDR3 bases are TGTGCCAGCAGCTGGGGTCCTAGCAGGGGGCCAACCTACGAGCAGTACTTC. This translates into CASSWGPSRGPTYEQYF.

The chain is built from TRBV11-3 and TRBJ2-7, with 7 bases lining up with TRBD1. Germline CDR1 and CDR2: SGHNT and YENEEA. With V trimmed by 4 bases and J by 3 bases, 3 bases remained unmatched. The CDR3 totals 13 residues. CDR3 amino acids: CASSSGTDYEQYF. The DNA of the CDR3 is TGTGCCAGCAGCTCCGGGACAGACTACGAGCAGTACTTC.

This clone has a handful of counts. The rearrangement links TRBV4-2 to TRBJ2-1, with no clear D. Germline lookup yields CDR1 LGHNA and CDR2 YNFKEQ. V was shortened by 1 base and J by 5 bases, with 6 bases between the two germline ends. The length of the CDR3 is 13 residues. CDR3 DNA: TGTGCCAGCAGCCAAGTTCTCGACAATGAGCAGTTCTTC. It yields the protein CASSQVLDNEQFF.

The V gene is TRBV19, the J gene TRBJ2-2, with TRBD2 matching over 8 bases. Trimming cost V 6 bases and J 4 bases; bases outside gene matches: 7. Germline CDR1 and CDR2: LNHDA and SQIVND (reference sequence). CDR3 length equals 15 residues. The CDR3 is CASRERETSTGELFF. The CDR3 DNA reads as TGTGCCAGTAGAGAGCGGGAGACTAGCACCGGGGAGCTGTTTTTT.

Written as DNA, the CDR3 is TGTGCCAGCAGCTTAGCGTTGGTGCGTCCTTCGAACACTGAAGCTTTCTTT. This gives the protein CASSLALVRPSNTEAFF. V is TRBV7-9 and J is TRBJ1-1, with unresolved D. The V and J ends lost 0 bases and 1 base respectively, with 15 bases between them. The CDR3 is 17 amino acids. Germline loops: CDR1 SEHNR, CDR2 FQNEAQ (reference sequence).

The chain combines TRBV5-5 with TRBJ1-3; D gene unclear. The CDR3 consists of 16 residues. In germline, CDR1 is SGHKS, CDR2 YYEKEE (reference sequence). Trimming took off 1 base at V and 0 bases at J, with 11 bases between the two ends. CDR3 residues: CASSLNTGSSGNTIYF. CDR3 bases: TGTGCCAGCAGCTTGAATACGGGGAGCTCTGGAAACACCATATATTTT.

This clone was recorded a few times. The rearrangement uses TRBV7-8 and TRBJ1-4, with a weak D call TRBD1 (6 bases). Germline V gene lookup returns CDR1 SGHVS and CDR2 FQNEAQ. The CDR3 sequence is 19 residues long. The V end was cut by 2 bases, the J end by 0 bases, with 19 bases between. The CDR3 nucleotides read TGTGCCAGCAGCTTAAGGCGGGCCTGGGGGCTTTCAACTAATGAAAAACTGTTTTTT. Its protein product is CASSLRRAWGLSTNEKLFF.

CDR3 nucleotide sequence: TGTGCCAGTAGTGAGGGCAAATTCATGAACACTGAAGCTTTCTTT. Protein product: CASSEGKFMNTEAFF. The chain uses TRBV19 and TRBJ1-1; D remains unclear. Germline V gene data show CDR1 as LNHDA and CDR2 as SQIVND (reference sequence). Between the trimmed V and J ends, which lost 5 bases and 0 bases, there was a span of 13 bases. CDR3 length: 15 amino acids.

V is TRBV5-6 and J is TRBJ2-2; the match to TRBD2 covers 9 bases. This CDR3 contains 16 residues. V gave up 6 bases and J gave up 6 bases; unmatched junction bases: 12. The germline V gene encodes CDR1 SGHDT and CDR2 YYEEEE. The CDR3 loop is CASTLSSIAGAGELFF. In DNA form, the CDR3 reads TGTGCCAGCACCCTTTCTTCCATAGCGGGAGCCGGGGAGCTGTTTTTT.

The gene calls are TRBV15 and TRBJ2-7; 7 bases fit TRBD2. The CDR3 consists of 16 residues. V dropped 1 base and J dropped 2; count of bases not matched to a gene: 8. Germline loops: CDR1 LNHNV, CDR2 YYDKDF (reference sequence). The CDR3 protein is CATSRGPGTTAYEQYF. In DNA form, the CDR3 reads TGTGCCACCAGCAGAGGCCCCGGGACTACCGCCTACGAGCAGTACTTC.

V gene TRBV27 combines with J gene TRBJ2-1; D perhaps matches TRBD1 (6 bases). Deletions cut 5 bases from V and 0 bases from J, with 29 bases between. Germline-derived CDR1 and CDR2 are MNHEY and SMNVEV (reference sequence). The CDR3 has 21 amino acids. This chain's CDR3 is CASSPDRQVLGSRNSYNEQFF. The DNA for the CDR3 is TGTGCCAGCAGTCCCGACCGACAGGTCCTAGGGTCCCGCAACTCCTACAATGAGCAGTTCTTC.

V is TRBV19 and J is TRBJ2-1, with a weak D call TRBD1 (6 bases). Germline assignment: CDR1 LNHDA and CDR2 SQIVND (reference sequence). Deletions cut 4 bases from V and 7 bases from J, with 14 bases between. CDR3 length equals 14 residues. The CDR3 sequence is CASSKGERWNEQFF. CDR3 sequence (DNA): TGTGCCAGTAGTAAGGGGGAGAGGTGGAATGAGCAGTTCTTC.

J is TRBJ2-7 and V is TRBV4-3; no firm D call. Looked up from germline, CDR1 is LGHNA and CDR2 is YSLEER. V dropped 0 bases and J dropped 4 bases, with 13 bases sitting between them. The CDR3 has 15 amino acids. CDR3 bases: TGCGCCAGCAGCCAAGACAGGTACCAGATTTACGAGCAGTACTTC. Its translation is CASSQDRYQIYEQYF.

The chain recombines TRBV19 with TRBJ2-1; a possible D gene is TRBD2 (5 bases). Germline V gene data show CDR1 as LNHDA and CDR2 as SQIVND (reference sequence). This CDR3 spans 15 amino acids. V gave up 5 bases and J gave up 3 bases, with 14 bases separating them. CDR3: CASSPLPADYNEQFF. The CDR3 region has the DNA TGTGCCAGTAGTCCCCTTCCAGCGGACTACAATGAGCAGTTCTTC.

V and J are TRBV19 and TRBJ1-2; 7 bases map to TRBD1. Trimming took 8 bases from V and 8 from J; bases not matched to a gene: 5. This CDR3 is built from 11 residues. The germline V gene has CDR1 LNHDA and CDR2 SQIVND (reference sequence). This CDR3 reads CASRTGGGYTF. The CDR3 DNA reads TGTGCCAGTCGGACAGGCGGCGGCTACACCTTC. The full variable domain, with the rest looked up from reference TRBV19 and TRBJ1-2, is DGGITQSPKYLFRKEGQNVTLSCEQNLNHDAMYWYRQDPGQGLRLIYYSQIVNDFQKGDIAEGYSVSREKKESFPLTVTSAQKNPTAFYLCASRTGGGYTFGSGTRLTVV.